The sequence of this T cell receptor beta chain was determined in a study of T cell responses to AZD1222 COVID-19 vaccine. Trimming shortened V by 3 bases and J by 0 bases, and 11 bases separated the two germline ends. Germline values: CDR1 SGHVS, CDR2 FNYEAQ. CDR3 size: 15 residues. Method: immunoSEQ multiplex PCR; TCRdb's copy keeps in-frame clones and lacks some. Of roughly 150,000 clones in the sample, roughly nine tenths were seen once. In the case of this clone: Its target is unknown.

General study points: Donors were mostly white British, more females; clonal diversity possibly underestimated. Unmutated variant regions are reportedly the target of nearly half of TCRs that are spike-specific. Spike-specific TCR breadth and depth grew following two AZD1222 doses.

This chain joins TRBV7-6 and TRBJ1-1; possible D gene TRBD1, 5 bases. This sample comprised peripheral blood, obtained 28 days after the second AZD1222 dose. This TCR derives from an adult who received the AZD1222 COVID-19 vaccine. The DNA for the CDR3 is TGTGCCAGCAGCTTGGGGCAAGGTATGAACACTGAAGCTTTCTTT. Residues: CASSLGQGMNTEAFF.